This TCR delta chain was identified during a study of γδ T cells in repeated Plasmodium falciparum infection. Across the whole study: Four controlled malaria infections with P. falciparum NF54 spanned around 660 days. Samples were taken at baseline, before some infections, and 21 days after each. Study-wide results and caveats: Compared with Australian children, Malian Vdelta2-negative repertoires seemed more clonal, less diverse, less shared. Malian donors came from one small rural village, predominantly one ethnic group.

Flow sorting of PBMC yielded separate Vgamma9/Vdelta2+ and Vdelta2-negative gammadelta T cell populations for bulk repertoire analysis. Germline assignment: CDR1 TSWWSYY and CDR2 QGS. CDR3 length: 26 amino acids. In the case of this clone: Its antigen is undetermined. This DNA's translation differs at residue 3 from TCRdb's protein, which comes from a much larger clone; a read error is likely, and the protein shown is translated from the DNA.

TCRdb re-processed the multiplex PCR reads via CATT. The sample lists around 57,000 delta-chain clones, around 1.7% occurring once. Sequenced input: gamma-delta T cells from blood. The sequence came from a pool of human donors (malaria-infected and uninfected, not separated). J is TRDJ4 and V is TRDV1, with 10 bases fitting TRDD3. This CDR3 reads CARGEPRTFLLHLLGDPLETGGPLIF. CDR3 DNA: TGTGCTCGTGGGGAACCCCGTACCTTCCTTCTCCACCTACTGGGGGATCCCTTAGAGACCGGGGGACCCCTGATCTTT.